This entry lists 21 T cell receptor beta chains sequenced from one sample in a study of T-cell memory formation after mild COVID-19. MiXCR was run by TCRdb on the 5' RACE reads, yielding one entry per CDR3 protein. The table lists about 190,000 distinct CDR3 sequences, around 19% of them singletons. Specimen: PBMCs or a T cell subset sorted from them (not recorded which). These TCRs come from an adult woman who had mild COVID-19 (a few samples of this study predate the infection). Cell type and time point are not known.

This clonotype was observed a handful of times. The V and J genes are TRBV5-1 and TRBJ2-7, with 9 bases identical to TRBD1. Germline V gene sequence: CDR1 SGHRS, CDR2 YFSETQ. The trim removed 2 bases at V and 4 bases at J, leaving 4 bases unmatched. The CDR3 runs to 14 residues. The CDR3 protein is CASSFQQGAYEQYF. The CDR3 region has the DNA TGCGCCAGCAGCTTCCAACAGGGGGCTTACGAGCAGTACTTC.

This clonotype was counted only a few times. This chain's CDR3 is CATSDGRASYNEQFF. DNA of the CDR3: TGTGCCACCAGTGACGGCAGGGCCTCCTACAATGAGCAGTTCTTC. The V gene is TRBV24-1, the J gene TRBJ2-1; TRBD1 is a possible D gene (5 bases). With 4 bases removed from V and 0 bases from J, the gap between germline ends came to 9 bases. The germline CDR1 and CDR2 sequences are KGHDR and SFDVKD. CDR3 length: 15 residues.

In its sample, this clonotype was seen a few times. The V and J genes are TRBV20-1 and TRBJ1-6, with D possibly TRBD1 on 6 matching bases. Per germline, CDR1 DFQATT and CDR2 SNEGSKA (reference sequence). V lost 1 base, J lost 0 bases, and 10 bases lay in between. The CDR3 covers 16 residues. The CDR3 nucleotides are TGCAGTGCTAGAGTGGGGGCGGACTCCTATAATTCACCCCTCCACTTT. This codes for CSARVGADSYNSPLHF.

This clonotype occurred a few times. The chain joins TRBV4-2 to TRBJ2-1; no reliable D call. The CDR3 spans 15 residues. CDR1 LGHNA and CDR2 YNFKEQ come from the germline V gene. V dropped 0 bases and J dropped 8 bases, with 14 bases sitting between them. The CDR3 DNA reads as TGTGCCAGCAGCCAAGATTTTGGGCGCCCGGATGAGCAGTTCTTC. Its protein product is CASSQDFGRPDEQFF.

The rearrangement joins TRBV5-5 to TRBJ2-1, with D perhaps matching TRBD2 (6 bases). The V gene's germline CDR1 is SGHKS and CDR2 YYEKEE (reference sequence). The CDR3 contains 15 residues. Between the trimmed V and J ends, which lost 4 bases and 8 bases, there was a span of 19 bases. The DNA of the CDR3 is TGTGCCAGCAGCCTGGGATCTGGACTATGGGATGAGCAGTTCTTC. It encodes CASSLGSGLWDEQFF. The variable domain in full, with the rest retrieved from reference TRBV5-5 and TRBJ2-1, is DAGVTQSPTHLIKTRGQQVTLRCSPISGHKSVSWYQQVLGQGPQFIFQYYEKEERGRGNFPDRFSARQFPNYSSELNVNALLLGDSALYLCASSLGSGLWDEQFFGPGTRLTVL.

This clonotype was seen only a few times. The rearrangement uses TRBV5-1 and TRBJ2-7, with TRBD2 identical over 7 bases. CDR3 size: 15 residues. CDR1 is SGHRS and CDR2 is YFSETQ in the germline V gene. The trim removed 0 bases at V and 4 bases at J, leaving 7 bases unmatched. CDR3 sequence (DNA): TGCGCCAGCAGCTTGGGACTAGCTAATTCGTACGAGCAGTACTTC. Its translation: CASSLGLANSYEQYF.

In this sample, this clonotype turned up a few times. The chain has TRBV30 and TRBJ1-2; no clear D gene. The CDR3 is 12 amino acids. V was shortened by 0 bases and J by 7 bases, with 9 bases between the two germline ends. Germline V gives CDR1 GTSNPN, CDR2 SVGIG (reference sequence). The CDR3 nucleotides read TGTGCCTGGAGTGTGGAGGGTCGTGGCTACACCTTC. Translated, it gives CAWSVEGRGYTF.

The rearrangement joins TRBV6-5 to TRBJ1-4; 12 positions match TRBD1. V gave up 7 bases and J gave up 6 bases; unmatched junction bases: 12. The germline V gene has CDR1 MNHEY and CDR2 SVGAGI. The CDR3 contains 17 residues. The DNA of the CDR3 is TGTGCCAGCACGACCGGGACAGGGGGCCCTTGGGATGAAAAACTGTTTTTT. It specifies CASTTGTGGPWDEKLFF.

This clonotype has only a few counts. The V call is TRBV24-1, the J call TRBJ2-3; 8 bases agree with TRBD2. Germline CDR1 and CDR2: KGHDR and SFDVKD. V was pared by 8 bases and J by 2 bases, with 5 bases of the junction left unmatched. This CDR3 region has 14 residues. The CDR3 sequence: CATMSGSHTDTQYF. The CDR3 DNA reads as TGTGCCACCATGAGCGGGAGTCACACAGATACGCAGTATTTT.

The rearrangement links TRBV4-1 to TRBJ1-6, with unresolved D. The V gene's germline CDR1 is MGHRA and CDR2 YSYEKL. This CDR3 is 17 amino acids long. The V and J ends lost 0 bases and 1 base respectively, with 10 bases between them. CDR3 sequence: CASSQDTKGSYNSPLHF. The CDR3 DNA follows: TGCGCCAGCAGCCAAGATACCAAGGGTTCCTATAATTCACCCCTCCACTTT.

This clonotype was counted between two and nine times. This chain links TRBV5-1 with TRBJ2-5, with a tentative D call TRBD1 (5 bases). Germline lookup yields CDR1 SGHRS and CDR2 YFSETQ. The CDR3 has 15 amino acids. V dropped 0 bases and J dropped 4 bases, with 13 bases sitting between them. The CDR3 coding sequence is TGCGCCAGCAGCTTGGCCGCTATCCAGGGAGAGACCCAGTACTTC. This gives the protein CASSLAAIQGETQYF.

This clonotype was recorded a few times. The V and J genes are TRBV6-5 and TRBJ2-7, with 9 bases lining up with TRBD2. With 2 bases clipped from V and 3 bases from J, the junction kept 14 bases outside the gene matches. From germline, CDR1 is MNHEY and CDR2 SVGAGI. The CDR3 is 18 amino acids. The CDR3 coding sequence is TGTGCCAGCAGTTACGAGTGGGGAGTGCGGGAGGGCCTCTACGAGCAGTACTTC. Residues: CASSYEWGVREGLYEQYF.

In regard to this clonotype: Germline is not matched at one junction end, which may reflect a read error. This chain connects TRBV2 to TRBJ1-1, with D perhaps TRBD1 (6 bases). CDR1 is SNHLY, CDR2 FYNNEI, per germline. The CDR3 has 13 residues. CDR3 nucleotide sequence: TGTGCCAGCAGCACAAGGACAGACCAAGAAGGTTTCTTT. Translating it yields CASSTRTDQEGFF.

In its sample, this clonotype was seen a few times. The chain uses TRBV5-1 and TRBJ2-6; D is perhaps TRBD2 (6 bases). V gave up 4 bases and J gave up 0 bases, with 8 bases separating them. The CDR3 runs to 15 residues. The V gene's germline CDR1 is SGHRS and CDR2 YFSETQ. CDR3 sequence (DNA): TGCGCCAGCAGCGGAGGGCGCTCTGGGGCCAACGTCCTGACTTTC. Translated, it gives CASSGGRSGANVLTF.

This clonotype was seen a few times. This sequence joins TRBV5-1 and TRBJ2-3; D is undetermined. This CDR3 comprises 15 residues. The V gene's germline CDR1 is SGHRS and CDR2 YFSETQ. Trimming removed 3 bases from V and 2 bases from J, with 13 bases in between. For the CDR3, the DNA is TGCGCCAGCAGCTCGGACGGTTTTGTCACAGATACGCAGTATTTT. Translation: CASSSDGFVTDTQYF.

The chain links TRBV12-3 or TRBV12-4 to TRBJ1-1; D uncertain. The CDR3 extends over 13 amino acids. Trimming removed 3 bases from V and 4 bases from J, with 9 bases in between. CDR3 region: CASSLEYGTEAFF. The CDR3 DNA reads TGTGCCAGCAGTTTGGAGTATGGCACTGAAGCTTTCTTT.

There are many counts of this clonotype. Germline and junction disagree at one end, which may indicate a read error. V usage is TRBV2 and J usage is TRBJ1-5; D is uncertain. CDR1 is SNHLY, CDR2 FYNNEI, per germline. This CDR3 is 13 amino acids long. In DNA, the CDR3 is TGTGCCAGCAATGAAGGTTTTTATCAGCCCCAGCATTTT. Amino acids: CASNEGFYQPQHF.

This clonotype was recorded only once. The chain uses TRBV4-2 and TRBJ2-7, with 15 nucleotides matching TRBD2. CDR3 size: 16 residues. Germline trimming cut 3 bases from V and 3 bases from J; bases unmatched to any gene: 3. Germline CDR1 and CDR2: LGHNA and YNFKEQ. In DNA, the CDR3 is TGTGCCAGCAGCCAGATGGGACTAGCGGGAGGCTACGAGCAGTACTTC. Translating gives CASSQMGLAGGYEQYF.

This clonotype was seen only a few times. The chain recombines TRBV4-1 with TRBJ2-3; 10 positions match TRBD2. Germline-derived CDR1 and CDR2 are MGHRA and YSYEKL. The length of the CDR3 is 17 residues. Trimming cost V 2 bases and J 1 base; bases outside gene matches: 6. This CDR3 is CASSQLAGTSGTDTQYF. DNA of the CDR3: TGCGCCAGCAGCCAACTAGCCGGGACTAGCGGCACAGATACGCAGTATTTT.

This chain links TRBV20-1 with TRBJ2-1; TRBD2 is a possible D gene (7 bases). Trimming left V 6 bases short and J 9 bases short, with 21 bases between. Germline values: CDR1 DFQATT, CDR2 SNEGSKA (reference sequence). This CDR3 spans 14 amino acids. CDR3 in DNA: TGCAGTGCATCCGGACCGGGGGGCCTAATTGAGCAGTTCTTC. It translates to CSASGPGGLIEQFF.

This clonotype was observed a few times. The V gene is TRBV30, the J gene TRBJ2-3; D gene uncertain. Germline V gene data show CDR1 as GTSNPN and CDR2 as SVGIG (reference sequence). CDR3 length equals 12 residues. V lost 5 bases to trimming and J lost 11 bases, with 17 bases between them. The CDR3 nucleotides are TGTGCCTGGTCTCTAGTGAGTATTGTGCAGTATTTT. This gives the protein CAWSLVSIVQYF.